The TCR beta chain under discussion was sequenced for a study of T-cell reconstitution after alpha-beta-depleted transplantation in children. At least ten counts were recorded for this clonotype. V lost 4 bases, J lost 5 bases, and 13 bases lay in between. CDR1 and CDR2 (germline): SGHKS, YYEKEE (reference sequence). This CDR3 has 14 amino acids. TCRbeta library construction was performed incorporating unique molecular identifiers. TCRdb recomputed calls from the PCR reads with MiXCR, one row per CDR3 protein. The data contain approximately 200,000 distinct CDR3 sequences, roughly 14% of them singletons.

The material sequenced was PBMCs from the stem cell graft donor, taken from the stem cell graft. This TCR was sampled from a human donor who donated a stem cell graft to a child with acute lymphoblastic leukemia. The chain joins TRBV5-5 to TRBJ2-1; D is tentatively TRBD1 or TRBD2 (6 bases each). CDR3 sequence (DNA): TGTGCCAGCAGCCCACGGGGGCCCGACAATGAGCAGTTCTTC. Amino acid sequence: CASSPRGPDNEQFF.